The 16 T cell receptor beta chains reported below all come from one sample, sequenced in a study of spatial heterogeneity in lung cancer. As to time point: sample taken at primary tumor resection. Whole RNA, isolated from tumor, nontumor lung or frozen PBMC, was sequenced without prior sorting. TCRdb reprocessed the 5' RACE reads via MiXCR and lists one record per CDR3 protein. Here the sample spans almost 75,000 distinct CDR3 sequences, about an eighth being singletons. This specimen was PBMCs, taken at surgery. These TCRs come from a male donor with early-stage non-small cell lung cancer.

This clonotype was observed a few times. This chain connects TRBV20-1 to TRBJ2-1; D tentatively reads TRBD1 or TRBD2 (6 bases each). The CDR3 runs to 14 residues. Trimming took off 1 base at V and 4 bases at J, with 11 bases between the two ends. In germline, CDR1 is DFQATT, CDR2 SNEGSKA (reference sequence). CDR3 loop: CSARVGGRYNEQFF. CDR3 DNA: TGCAGTGCTAGAGTCGGGGGCAGGTACAATGAGCAGTTCTTC.

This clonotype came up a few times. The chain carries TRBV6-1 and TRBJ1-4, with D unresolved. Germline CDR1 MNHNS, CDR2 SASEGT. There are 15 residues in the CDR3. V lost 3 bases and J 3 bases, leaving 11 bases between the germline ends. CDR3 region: CASSERAAPNEKLFF. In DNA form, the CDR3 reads TGTGCCAGCAGTGAGAGGGCGGCCCCTAATGAAAAACTGTTTTTT.

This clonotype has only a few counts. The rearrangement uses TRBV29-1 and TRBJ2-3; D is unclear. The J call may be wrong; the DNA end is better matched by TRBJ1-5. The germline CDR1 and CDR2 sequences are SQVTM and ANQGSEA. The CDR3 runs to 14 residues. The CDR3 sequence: CSVEPAGGGDTQHF. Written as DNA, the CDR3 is TGCAGCGTTGAACCAGCGGGAGGAGGAGATACGCAGCATTTT.

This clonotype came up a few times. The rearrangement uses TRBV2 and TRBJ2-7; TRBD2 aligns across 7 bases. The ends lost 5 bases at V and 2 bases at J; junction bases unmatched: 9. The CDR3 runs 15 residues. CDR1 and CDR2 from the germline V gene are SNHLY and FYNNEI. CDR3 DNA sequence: TGTGCCAGCAGTAAGGAACTAGCGCTCGCCTACGAGCAGTACTTC. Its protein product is CASSKELALAYEQYF.

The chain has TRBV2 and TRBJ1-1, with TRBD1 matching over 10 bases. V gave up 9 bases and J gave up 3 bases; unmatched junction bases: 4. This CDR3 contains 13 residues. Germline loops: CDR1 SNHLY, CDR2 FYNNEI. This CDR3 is CARTGGLDTEAFF. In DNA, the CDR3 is TGTGCCAGGACAGGGGGCTTGGACACTGAAGCTTTCTTT. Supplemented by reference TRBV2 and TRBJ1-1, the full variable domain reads EPEVTQTPSHQVTQMGQEVILRCVPISNHLYFYWYRQILGQKVEFLVSFYNNEISEKSEIFDDQFSVERPDGSNFTLKIRSTKLEDSAMYFCARTGGLDTEAFFGQGTRLTVV.

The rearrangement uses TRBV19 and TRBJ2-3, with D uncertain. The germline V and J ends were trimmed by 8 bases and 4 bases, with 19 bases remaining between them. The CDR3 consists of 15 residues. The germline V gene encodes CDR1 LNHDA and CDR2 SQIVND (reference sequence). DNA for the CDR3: TGTGCCAGTGGGGTCCCAAGGTTGGCGGCAGATACGCAGTATTTT. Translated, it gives CASGVPRLAADTQYF.

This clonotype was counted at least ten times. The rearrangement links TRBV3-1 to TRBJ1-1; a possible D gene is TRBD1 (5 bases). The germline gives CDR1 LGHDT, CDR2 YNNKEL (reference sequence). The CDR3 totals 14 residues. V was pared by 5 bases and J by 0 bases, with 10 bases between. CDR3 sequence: CASSTRQLNTEAFF. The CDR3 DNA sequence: TGTGCCAGCAGCACTAGACAGTTGAACACTGAAGCTTTCTTT. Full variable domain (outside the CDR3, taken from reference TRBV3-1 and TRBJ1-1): DTAVSQTPKYLVTQMGNDKSIKCEQNLGHDTMYWYKQDSKKFLKIMFSYNNKELIINETVPNRFSPKSPDKAHLNLHINSLELGDSAVYFCASSTRQLNTEAFFGQGTRLTVV.

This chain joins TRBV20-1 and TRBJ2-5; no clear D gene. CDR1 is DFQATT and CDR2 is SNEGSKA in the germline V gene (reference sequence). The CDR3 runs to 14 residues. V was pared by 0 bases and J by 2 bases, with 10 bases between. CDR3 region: CSARDRRVQETQYF. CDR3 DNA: TGCAGTGCTAGAGATAGGCGAGTTCAAGAGACCCAGTACTTC.

CDR3 protein: CASSSGGGIYEQYF. Written as DNA, the CDR3 is TGTGCCAGCAGTTCCGGGGGAGGGATCTACGAGCAGTACTTC. The genes are TRBV27 and TRBJ2-7; 7 bases fit TRBD2. With 4 bases clipped from V and 3 bases from J, the junction kept 6 bases outside the gene matches. CDR1 and CDR2 from the germline V gene are MNHEY and SMNVEV (reference sequence). CDR3 length equals 14 residues.

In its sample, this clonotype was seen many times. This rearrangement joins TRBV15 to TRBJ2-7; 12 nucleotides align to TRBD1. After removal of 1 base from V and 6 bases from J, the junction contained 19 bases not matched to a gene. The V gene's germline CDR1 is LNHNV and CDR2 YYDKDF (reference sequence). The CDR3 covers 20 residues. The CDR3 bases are TGTGCCACCAGCAGAGGAAACGCCTTATCCCCGGGACAGGGGGCGGGCGAGCAGTACTTC. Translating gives CATSRGNALSPGQGAGEQYF.

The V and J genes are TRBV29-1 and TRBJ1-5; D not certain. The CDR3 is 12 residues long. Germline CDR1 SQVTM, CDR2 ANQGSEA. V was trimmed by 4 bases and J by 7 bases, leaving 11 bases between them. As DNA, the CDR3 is TGCAGCGTTGGCGGTGGGCAGCAGCCCCAGCATTTT. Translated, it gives CSVGGGQQPQHF.

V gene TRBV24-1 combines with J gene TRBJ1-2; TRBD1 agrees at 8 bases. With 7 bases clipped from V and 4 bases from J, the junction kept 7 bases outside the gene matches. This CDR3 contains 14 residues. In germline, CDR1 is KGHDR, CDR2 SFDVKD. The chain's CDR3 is CATSTGGGGYGYTF. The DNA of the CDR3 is TGTGCCACCAGCACAGGGGGAGGAGGCTATGGCTACACCTTC.

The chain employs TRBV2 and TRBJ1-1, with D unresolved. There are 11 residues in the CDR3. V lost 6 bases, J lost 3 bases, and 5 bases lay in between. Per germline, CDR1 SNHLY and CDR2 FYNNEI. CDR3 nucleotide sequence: TGTGCCAGCAGATACTACACTGAAGCTTTCTTT. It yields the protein CASRYYTEAFF.

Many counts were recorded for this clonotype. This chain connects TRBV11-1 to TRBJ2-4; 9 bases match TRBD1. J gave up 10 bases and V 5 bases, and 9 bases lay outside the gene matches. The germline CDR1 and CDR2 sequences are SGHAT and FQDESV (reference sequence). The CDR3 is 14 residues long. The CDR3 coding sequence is TGTGCCAGCAGCCCGGACAGGGGTTTGGGAATTCAGTACTTC. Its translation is CASSPDRGLGIQYF.

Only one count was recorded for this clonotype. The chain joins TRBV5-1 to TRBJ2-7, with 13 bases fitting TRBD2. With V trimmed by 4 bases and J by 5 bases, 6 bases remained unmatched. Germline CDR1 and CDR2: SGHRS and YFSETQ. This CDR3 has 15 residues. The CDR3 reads CASSPGLAGVDEQYF. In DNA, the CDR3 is TGCGCCAGCAGCCCAGGACTAGCGGGAGTTGACGAGCAGTACTTC.

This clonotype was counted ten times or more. The CDR3, as DNA: TGTGCCAGCAGGACCGGGACAGACGCCTTAGCATATGGCTACACCTTC. Its protein product is CASRTGTDALAYGYTF. The chain couples TRBV2 to TRBJ1-2; 7 bases align to TRBD1. CDR3 size: 16 residues. From germline, CDR1 is SNHLY and CDR2 FYNNEI. J gave up 5 bases and V 6 bases, and 15 bases lay outside the gene matches.